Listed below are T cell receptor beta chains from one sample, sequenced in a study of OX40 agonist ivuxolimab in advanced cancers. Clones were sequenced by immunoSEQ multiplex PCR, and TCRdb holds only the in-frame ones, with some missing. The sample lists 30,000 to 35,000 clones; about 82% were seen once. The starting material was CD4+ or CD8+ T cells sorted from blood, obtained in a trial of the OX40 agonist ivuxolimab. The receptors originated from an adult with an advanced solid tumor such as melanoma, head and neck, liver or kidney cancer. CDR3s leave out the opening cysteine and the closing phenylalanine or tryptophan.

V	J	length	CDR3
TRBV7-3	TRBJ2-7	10	ATSARPYEQY
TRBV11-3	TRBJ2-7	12	ASSTRDRPYEQY
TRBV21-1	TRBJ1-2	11	ASSGPALYGYT
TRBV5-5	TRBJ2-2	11	ASSLEPPGELF
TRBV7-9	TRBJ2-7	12	ASSLPGSSYEQY
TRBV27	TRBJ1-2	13	ASSLEGFSNYGYT
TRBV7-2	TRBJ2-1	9	ASSQVNEQF
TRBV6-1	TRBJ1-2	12	ATGWRGASYGYT
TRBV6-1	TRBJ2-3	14	ASSEVVGMGADTQY
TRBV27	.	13	ASSLMQGAPYEQY
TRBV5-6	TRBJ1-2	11	ASSSKPEYGYT
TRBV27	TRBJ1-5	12	ASRETGFNQPQH
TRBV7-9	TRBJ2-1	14	ASSPPGDSRGDEQF
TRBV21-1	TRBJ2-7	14	ASPRLAGLDSYEQY
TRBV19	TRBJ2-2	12	ASSPGPGVGELF
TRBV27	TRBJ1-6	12	ASTDSLYNSPLH
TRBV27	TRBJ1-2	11	ASSLSTAYGYT
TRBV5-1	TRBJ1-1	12	ASSRGQGITEAF
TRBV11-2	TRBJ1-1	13	ASSLQRFPGAEAF
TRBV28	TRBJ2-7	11	ASSPTGTYEQY
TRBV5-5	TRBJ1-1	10	ASSLGLAEAF
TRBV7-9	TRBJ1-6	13	ASSAGQGYDSPLH
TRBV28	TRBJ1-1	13	ASSPDQGPEAEAF
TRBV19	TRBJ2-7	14	ASSRGLQGVGYEQY
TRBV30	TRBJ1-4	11	AWSGQGNEKLF
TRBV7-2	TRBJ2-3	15	ASSPWTDFVSTDTQY
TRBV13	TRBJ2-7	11	ASSFTGSDEQY
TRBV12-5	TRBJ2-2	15	ASGFLKTGTPVGELF
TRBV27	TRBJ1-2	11	ASSTLLDTTKS
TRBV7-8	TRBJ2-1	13	ASTPRGVGDNEQF
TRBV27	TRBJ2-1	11	ASSLDGYNEQF
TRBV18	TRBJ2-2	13	ASSPQDSGAGELF